This entry lists 24 T cell receptor beta chains sequenced from one sample in a study of blood T cell repertoires in COVID-19. The method was immunoSEQ multiplex PCR; TCRdb's version includes in-frame clones alone and lacks a portion of them. The sample holds some 290,000 clones; about 86% are singletons and the top ten take 3.6%. The sample was peripheral blood. The receptor set was obtained from a man aged 18 to 30 with active or convalescent COVID-19.

The chain couples TRBV6-5 to TRBJ2-3, with a weak D call TRBD2 (5 bases). The CDR3 contains 12 residues. The V end lost 6 bases, the J end lost 4 bases, and 8 bases lay between the germline ends. Germline CDR1 MNHEY, CDR2 SVGAGI. The CDR3 loop reads CASSPGADTQYF. The CDR3 nucleotides are TGTGCCAGCAGCCCCGGGGCAGATACGCAGTATTTT.

The chain has TRBV2 and TRBJ1-1; the D gene is possibly TRBD1 (5 bases). Germline-derived CDR1 and CDR2 are SNHLY and FYNNEI. With 10 bases removed from V and 1 base from J, the gap between germline ends came to 16 bases. CDR3 length: 14 residues. The DNA for the CDR3 is TGTGCCACCCAGGTGGGGGGTCGGAACACTGAAGCTTTCTTT. Protein product: CATQVGGRNTEAFF.

The chain links TRBV11-2 to TRBJ1-1; 11 positions match TRBD1. V lost 6 bases and J lost 4; bases outside the gene matches: 7. Germline V gene sequence: CDR1 SGHAT, CDR2 FQNNGV. CDR3 length: 15 residues. The CDR3 DNA reads TGTGCCAGCAGAATCGGACAGGGGGCTGGCACTGAAGCTTTCTTT. Amino acids: CASRIGQGAGTEAFF.

This chain joins TRBV24-1 and TRBJ2-5; the match to TRBD1 covers 9 bases. The V and J ends lost 2 bases and 5 bases, in that order; junction bases with no gene match: 8. The CDR3 covers 16 residues. CDR1 is KGHDR and CDR2 is SFDVKD in the germline V gene. CDR3 sequence reads: CATSDYGQGSGETQYF. The CDR3 DNA reads TGTGCCACCAGTGATTACGGACAGGGGTCGGGGGAGACCCAGTACTTC.

The chain recombines TRBV13 with TRBJ1-1, with D hard to call. V was clipped by 5 bases and J by 1 base, with 11 bases between them. Germline CDR1 reads PRHDT; CDR2 reads FYEKMQ (reference sequence). CDR3 size: 14 residues. The CDR3 here is CASSPPWPNTEAFF. The CDR3 DNA reads TGTGCCAGCAGCCCCCCATGGCCGAACACTGAAGCTTTCTTT.

This sequence joins TRBV11-2 and TRBJ1-6; 11 positions match TRBD1. There are 17 residues in the CDR3. V lost 1 base and J lost 6; bases outside the gene matches: 5. From germline, CDR1 is SGHAT and CDR2 FQNNGV. In DNA, the CDR3 is TGTGCCAGCAGCTTAGTAGGACAGGGGGCTTCTAATTCACCCCTCCACTTT. Translated, it gives CASSLVGQGASNSPLHF.

In its sample, this clone was seen a few times. The chain employs TRBV9 and TRBJ2-1; 10 nucleotides align to TRBD2. V was clipped by 1 base and J by 8 bases; unmatched bases: 6. The germline CDR1 and CDR2 sequences are SGDLS and YYNGEE. The CDR3 covers 15 residues. DNA of the CDR3: TGTGCCAGCAGCGTAAGCGGGGGGGCCGATTATGAGCAGTTCTTC. This codes for CASSVSGGADYEQFF.

V and J are TRBV15 and TRBJ1-4, with TRBD1 matching over 10 bases. V shed 3 bases, J shed 10 bases, and the junction held 2 bases outside the gene matches. In germline, CDR1 is LNHNV, CDR2 YYDKDF (reference sequence). The CDR3 is 13 residues long. CDR3 in DNA: TGTGCCACCAGCAGGGGGACAGGGGCAAAACTGTTTTTT. It yields the protein CATSRGTGAKLFF. The full variable domain, with the rest looked up from reference TRBV15 and TRBJ1-4, is DAMVIQNPRYQVTQFGKPVTLSCSQTLNHNVMYWYQQKSSQAPKLLFHYYDKDFNNEADTPDNFQSRRPNTSFCFLDIRSPGLGDTAMYLCATSRGTGAKLFFGSGTQLSVL.

This chain joins TRBV15 and TRBJ2-7; a possible D gene is TRBD1 (6 bases). The CDR3 spans 16 residues. The ends were cut back, 1 base at V and 0 bases at J, with 13 bases in the middle. Germline CDR1 and CDR2: LNHNV and YYDKDF (reference sequence). The CDR3 here is CATSRGRGASSYEQYF. The CDR3 DNA reads TGTGCCACCAGCAGAGGCAGGGGCGCGAGCTCCTACGAGCAGTACTTC.

This sequence joins TRBV6-2 or TRBV6-3 and TRBJ2-7; 8 bases agree with TRBD2. CDR1 is MNHEY and CDR2 is SVGEGT in the germline V gene. The CDR3 covers 15 residues. V was clipped by 2 bases and J by 6 bases; unmatched bases: 9. CDR3 protein: CASSYGGRNGLEQYF. CDR3 bases: TGTGCCAGCAGTTACGGCGGGAGGAACGGGCTCGAGCAGTACTTC.

The chain employs TRBV4-1 and TRBJ2-7; D not resolved. The CDR3 contains 13 residues. V was trimmed by 1 base and J by 3 bases, leaving 7 bases between them. Germline CDR1 MGHRA, CDR2 YSYEKL. The CDR3 protein is CASSQAPHYEQYF. DNA for the CDR3: TGCGCCAGCAGCCAAGCCCCCCACTACGAGCAGTACTTC.

The V and J genes are TRBV11-2 and TRBJ2-7; 7 bases line up with TRBD2. This CDR3 region has 13 residues. V dropped 0 bases and J dropped 7; count of bases not matched to a gene: 3. The germline V gene has CDR1 SGHAT and CDR2 FQNNGV. The CDR3 nucleotides are TGTGCCAGCAGCTTAGATCTGGGAGGGGAGCAGTACTTC. This translates into CASSLDLGGEQYF. The full variable domain, with the rest looked up from reference TRBV11-2 and TRBJ2-7, is EAGVAQSPRYKIIEKRQSVAFWCNPISGHATLYWYQQILGQGPKLLIQFQNNGVVDDSQLPKDRFSAERLKGVDSTLKIQPAKLEDSAVYLCASSLDLGGEQYFGPGTRLTVT.

The V gene is TRBV24-1, the J gene TRBJ1-2, with 8 bases aligning to TRBD1. The CDR3 has 14 amino acids. The ends lost 4 bases at V and 6 bases at J; junction bases unmatched: 6. CDR1 KGHDR and CDR2 SFDVKD come from the germline V gene. Here the CDR3 DNA reads TGTGCCACCAGTGACCCTGGACAGGGAGATGGCTACACCTTC. Translation gives CATSDPGQGDGYTF.

About this clone itself: In the same sample, other DNA sequences code for this CDR3. The chain uses TRBV12-3 or TRBV12-4 and TRBJ1-5, with D possibly matching TRBD1 (6 bases). CDR3 length equals 13 residues. With 6 bases removed from V and 4 bases from J, the gap between germline ends came to 10 bases. The CDR3 reads CASSRTVNQPQHF. The CDR3 DNA follows: TGTGCCAGCAGCAGGACAGTAAATCAGCCCCAGCATTTT.

The CDR3 sequence is CASSQSTGDGYTF. For the CDR3, the DNA is TGTGCCAGCAGCCAATCGACAGGAGATGGCTACACCTTC. The chain uses TRBV6-5 and TRBJ1-2; possible D gene TRBD1, 6 bases. The CDR3 contains 13 residues. Germline V gene sequence: CDR1 MNHEY, CDR2 SVGAGI. Trimming stripped 6 bases from V and 6 bases from J, with 14 bases between.

This clone has only a few counts. The gene calls are TRBV30 and TRBJ1-1; D perhaps matches TRBD1 (6 bases). CDR3 size: 12 residues. V was cut by 7 bases and J by 4 bases, with 13 bases left in between. The V gene's germline CDR1 is GTSNPN and CDR2 SVGIG (reference sequence). In DNA, the CDR3 is TGTGCCTCGACAACAGGGAGCACTGAAGCTTTCTTT. Protein product: CASTTGSTEAFF.

V usage is TRBV3-1 (or the pseudogene TRBV3-2) and J usage is TRBJ1-6; D ambiguous. This CDR3 is 18 amino acids long. Germline loops: CDR1 LGHDT, CDR2 YNNKEL (reference sequence). V dropped 0 bases and J dropped 7 bases, with 19 bases sitting between them. CDR3 bases: TGTGCCAGCAGCCAAGAAGGAGGGTTGCATGCCCAAAATTCACCCCTCCACTTT. This codes for CASSQEGGLHAQNSPLHF.

V gene TRBV15 combines with J gene TRBJ1-6; 9 bases agree with TRBD1. Germline V gene data show CDR1 as LNHNV and CDR2 as YYDKDF (reference sequence). The length of the CDR3 is 14 residues. With 6 bases clipped from V and 9 bases from J, the junction kept 6 bases outside the gene matches. Here the CDR3 reads CATSRDRDTSPLHF. The CDR3 DNA reads TGTGCCACCAGTAGGGACAGGGATACTTCACCCCTCCACTTT.

This rearrangement joins TRBV4-1 to TRBJ2-7; D is uncertain. V gave up 4 bases and J gave up 6 bases, with 13 bases separating them. This CDR3 has 13 amino acids. Germline V CDR1 and CDR2: MGHRA, YSYEKL. Here the CDR3 reads CASSPPSGGEQYF. CDR3 in DNA: TGCGCCAGCAGCCCTCCTTCCGGCGGCGAGCAGTACTTC.

This chain links TRBV10-2 with TRBJ2-7; TRBD1 matches at 8 bases. From germline, CDR1 is WSHSY and CDR2 SAAADI. Losses at the gene ends were 4 bases for V and 3 bases for J; bases not matched to a gene: 5. The CDR3 length is 14 residues. CDR3 region: CASSGRDRLYEQYF. CDR3 sequence (DNA): TGCGCCAGCAGTGGCCGGGACAGGCTCTACGAGCAGTACTTC.

The chain carries TRBV14 and TRBJ2-3, with 8 bases that match TRBD2. Germline CDR1 and CDR2: SGHDN and FVKESK. Unmatched junction bases numbered 1, after V lost 1 base and J lost 4 bases. The CDR3 covers 14 residues. The CDR3 nucleotides read TGTGCCAGCAGCCAAGCGGGGGGGCCAGATACGCAGTATTTT. This encodes CASSQAGGPDTQYF.

The DNA of the CDR3 is TGTGCCAGCAGCTTGTGGGACACTGCGAACACCGGGGAGCTGTTTTTT. This gives the protein CASSLWDTANTGELFF. The chain employs TRBV7-2 and TRBJ2-2; D is possibly TRBD1 (6 bases). Germline V gene lookup returns CDR1 SGHTA and CDR2 FQGNSA. Trimming took off 3 bases at V and 0 bases at J, with 11 bases between the two ends. This CDR3 has 16 residues. The entire variable domain, with the rest obtained from reference TRBV7-2 and TRBJ2-2, is as follows: GAGVSQSPSNKVTEKGKDVELRCDPISGHTALYWYRQSLGQGLEFLIYFQGNSAPDKSGLPSDRFSAERTGGSVSTLTIQRTQQEDSAVYLCASSLWDTANTGELFFGEGSRLTVL.

The chain links TRBV2 to TRBJ2-5; 13 bases match TRBD2. The junction had 8 bases not matched to a gene; V was cut back by 11 bases and J by 5 bases. The CDR3 runs to 14 residues. Germline loops: CDR1 SNHLY, CDR2 FYNNEI. CDR3 sequence (DNA): TGTGCCCGAACTAGCGGGGGGGCTTACGAGACCCAGTACTTC. Translated: CARTSGGAYETQYF.

The rearrangement links TRBV29-1 to TRBJ2-7; D perhaps matches TRBD2 (5 bases). V was trimmed by 4 bases and J by 3 bases, leaving 13 bases between them. Germline lookup yields CDR1 SQVTM and CDR2 ANQGSEA. There are 13 residues in the CDR3. This CDR3 reads CSVARDSFYEQYF. DNA for the CDR3: TGCAGCGTTGCCCGGGATTCGTTCTACGAGCAGTACTTC.